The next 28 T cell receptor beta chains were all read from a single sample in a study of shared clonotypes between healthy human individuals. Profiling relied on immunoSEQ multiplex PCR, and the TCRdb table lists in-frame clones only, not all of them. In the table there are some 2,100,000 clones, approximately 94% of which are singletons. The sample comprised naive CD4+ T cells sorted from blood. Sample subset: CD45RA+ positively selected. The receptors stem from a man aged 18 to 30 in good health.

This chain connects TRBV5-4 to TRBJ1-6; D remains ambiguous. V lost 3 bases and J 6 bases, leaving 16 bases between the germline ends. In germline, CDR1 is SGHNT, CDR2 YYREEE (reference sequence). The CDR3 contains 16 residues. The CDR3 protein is CASSSPVLGPNSPLHF. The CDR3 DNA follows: TGTGCCAGCAGCTCCCCTGTCTTAGGGCCTAATTCACCCCTCCACTTT.

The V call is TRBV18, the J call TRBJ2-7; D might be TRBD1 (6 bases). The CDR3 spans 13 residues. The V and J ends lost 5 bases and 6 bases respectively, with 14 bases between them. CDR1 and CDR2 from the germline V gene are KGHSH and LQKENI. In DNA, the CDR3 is TGTGCCAGCTCATCCACCGGGGACACCGAGCAGTACTTC. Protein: CASSSTGDTEQYF.

The CDR3 coding sequence is TGTGCCAGCAGCGAGAGGACAGTCTCCTACAATGAGCAGTTCTTC. Translated: CASSERTVSYNEQFF. This chain connects TRBV6-6 to TRBJ2-1, with D possibly TRBD1 on 6 matching bases. The germline V gene has CDR1 MNHNY and CDR2 SVGAGI (reference sequence). V was clipped by 6 bases and J by 0 bases, with 12 bases between them. This CDR3 has 15 amino acids.

The CDR3 coding sequence is TGTGCCAGCAGCCCAGGGGGAATCCAAAACATTCAGTACTTC. It specifies CASSPGGIQNIQYF. The V call is TRBV7-2, the J call TRBJ2-4; the match to TRBD1 covers 7 bases. CDR3 length equals 14 residues. Germline CDR1 and CDR2: SGHTA and FQGNSA. Trimming took 5 bases from V and 5 from J; bases not matched to a gene: 6.

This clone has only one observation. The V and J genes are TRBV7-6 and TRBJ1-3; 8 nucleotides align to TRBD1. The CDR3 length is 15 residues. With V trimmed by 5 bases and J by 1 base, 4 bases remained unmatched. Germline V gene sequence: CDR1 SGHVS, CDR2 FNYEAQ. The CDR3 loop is CASSENRGSGNTIYF. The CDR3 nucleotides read TGTGCCAGCAGCGAAAACAGGGGGTCTGGAAACACCATATATTTT.

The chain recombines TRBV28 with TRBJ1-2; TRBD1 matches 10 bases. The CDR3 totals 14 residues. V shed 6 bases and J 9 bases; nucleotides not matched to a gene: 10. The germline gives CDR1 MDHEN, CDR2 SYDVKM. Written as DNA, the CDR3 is TGTGCCAGCAGGGGCGCCGGGACAGGGGACCGCTACACCTTC. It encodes CASRGAGTGDRYTF.

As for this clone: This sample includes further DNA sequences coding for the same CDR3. CDR3 sequence: CASSLVGKNYGYTF. CDR3 DNA: TGTGCCAGCAGCTTAGTCGGCAAGAACTATGGCTACACCTTC. V gene TRBV7-2 combines with J gene TRBJ1-2; D remains unclear. CDR1 and CDR2 (germline): SGHTA, FQGNSA. V lost 1 base and J 2 bases, leaving 8 bases between the germline ends. The CDR3 is 14 residues long.

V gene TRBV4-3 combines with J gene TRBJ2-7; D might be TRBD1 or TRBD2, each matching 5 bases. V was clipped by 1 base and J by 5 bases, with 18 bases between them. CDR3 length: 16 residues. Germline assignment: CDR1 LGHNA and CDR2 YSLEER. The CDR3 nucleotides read TGCGCCAGCAGCCAAGGGGCGTACGGGGCCCCCGACGAGCAGTACTTC. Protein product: CASSQGAYGAPDEQYF.

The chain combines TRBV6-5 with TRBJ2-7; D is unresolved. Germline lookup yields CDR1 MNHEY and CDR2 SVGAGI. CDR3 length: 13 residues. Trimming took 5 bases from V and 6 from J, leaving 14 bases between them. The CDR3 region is CASSQPGFGEQYF. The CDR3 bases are TGTGCCAGCAGTCAACCTGGGTTTGGCGAGCAGTACTTC.

The chain's CDR3 is CASSYSLSISGNTIYF. In DNA form, the CDR3 reads TGTGCCAGCAGTTACTCGTTAAGCATCTCTGGAAACACCATATATTTT. The chain is built from TRBV6-5 and TRBJ1-3; D is unresolved. CDR3 length: 16 residues. With 0 bases removed from V and 0 bases from J, the gap between germline ends came to 9 bases. The germline V gene has CDR1 MNHEY and CDR2 SVGAGI.

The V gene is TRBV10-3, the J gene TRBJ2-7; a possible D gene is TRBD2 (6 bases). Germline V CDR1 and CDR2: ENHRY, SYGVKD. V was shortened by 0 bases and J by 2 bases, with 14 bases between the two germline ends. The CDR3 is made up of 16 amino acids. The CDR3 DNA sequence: TGTGCCATCAGTGAGTCGGGGGGTAAGAAAACCTACGAGCAGTACTTC. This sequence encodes CAISESGGKKTYEQYF.

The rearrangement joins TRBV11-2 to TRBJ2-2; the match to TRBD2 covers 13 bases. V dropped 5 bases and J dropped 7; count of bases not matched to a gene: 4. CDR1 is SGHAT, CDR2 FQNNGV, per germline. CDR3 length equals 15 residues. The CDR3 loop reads CASSPRTSGGGELFF. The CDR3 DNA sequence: TGTGCCAGCAGCCCACGGACTAGCGGGGGCGGGGAGCTGTTTTTT.

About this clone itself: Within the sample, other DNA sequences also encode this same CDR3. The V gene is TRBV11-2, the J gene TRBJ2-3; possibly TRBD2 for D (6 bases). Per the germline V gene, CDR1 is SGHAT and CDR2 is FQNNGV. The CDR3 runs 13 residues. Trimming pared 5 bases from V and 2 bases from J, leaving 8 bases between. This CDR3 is CASSLAYTDTQYF. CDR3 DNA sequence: TGTGCCAGCAGCCTAGCGTACACAGATACGCAGTATTTT. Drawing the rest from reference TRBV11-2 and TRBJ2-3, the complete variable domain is EAGVAQSPRYKIIEKRQSVAFWCNPISGHATLYWYQQILGQGPKLLIQFQNNGVVDDSQLPKDRFSAERLKGVDSTLKIQPAKLEDSAVYLCASSLAYTDTQYFGPGTRLTVL.

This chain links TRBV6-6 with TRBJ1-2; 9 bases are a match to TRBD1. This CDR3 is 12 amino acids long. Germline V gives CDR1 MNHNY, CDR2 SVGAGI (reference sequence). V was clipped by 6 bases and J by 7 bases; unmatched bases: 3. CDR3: CASSRDRVGYTF. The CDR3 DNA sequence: TGTGCCAGCAGCCGGGACAGGGTTGGCTACACCTTC.

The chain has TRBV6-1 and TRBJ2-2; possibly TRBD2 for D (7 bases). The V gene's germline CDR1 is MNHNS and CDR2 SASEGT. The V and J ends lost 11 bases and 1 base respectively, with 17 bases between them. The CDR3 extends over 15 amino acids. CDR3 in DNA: TGTGCCGCCCTAAGGGGGAGGGGGAACACCGGGGAGCTGTTTTTT. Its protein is CAALRGRGNTGELFF.

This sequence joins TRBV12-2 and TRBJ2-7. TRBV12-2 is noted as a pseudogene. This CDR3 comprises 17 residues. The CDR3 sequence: CASRNIHRDALTHEQYF. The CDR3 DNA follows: TGTGCAAGTCGCAACATACACCGGGACGCACTAACTCACGAGCAGTACTTC.

CDR3 in amino acids: CASSEALLGTGGVGAYGYTF. CDR3 sequence (DNA): TGTGCCAGCAGTGAAGCGCTTCTAGGGACAGGGGGCGTCGGTGCCTATGGCTACACCTTC. J is TRBJ1-2 and V is TRBV2, with 12 bases aligning to TRBD1. Trimming at V came to 0 bases and at J to 4 bases, leaving 15 bases not matched to a gene. The CDR3 runs 20 residues. Germline CDR1 is SNHLY and CDR2 is FYNNEI. The entire variable domain, with the rest obtained from reference TRBV2 and TRBJ1-2, is as follows: EPEVTQTPSHQVTQMGQEVILRCVPISNHLYFYWYRQILGQKVEFLVSFYNNEISEKSEIFDDQFSVERPDGSNFTLKIRSTKLEDSAMYFCASSEALLGTGGVGAYGYTFGSGTRLTVV.

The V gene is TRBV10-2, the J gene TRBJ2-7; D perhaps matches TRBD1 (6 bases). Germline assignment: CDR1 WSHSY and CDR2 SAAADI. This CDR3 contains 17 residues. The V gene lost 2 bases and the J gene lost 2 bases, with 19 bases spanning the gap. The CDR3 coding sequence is TGCGCCAGCAGTGAGCCAGTGACAGGTAAAGTGGCCTACGAGCAGTACTTC. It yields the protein CASSEPVTGKVAYEQYF.

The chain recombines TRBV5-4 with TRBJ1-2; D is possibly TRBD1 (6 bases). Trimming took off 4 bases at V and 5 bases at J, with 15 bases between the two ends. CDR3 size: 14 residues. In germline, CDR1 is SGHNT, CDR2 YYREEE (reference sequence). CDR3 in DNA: TGTGCCAGCAGCCAAGGGGGGGCAAGGTATGGCTACACCTTC. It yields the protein CASSQGGARYGYTF.

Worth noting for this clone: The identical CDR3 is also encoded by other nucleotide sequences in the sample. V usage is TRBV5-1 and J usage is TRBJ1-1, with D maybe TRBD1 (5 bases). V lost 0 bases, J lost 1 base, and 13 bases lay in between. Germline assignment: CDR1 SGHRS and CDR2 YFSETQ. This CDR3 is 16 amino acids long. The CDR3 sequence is CASSLGLGQGNTEAFF. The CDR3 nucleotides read TGCGCCAGCAGCTTGGGTCTGGGGCAGGGGAACACTGAAGCTTTCTTT.

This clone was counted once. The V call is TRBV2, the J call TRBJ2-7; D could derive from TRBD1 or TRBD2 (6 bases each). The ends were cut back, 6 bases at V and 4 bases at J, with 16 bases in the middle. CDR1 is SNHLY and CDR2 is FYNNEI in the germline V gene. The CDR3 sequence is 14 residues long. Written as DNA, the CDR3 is TGTGCCAGCAGCCCCCTGTGGGGGGCGTACGAGCAGTACTTC. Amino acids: CASSPLWGAYEQYF.

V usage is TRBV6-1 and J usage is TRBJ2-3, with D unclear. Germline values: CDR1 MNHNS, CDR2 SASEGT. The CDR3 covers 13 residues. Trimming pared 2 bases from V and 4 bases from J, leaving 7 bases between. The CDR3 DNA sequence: TGTGCCAGCAGTGAACGGAGCTCAGATACGCAGTATTTT. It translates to CASSERSSDTQYF.

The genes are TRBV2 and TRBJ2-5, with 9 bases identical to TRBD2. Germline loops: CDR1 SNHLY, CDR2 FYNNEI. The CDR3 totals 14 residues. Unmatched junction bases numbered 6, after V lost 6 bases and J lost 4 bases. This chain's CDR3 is CASSASLAGETQYF. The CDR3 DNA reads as TGTGCCAGCAGCGCGTCACTAGCGGGAGAGACCCAGTACTTC.

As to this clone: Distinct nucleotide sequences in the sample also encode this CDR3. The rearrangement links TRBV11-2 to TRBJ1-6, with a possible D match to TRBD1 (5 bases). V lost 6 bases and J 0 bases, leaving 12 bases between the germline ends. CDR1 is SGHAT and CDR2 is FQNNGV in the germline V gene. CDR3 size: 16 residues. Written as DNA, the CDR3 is TGTGCCAGCAGTTTGGGGGGGAGCTCCTATAATTCACCCCTCCACTTT. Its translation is CASSLGGSSYNSPLHF. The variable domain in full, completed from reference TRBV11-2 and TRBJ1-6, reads EAGVAQSPRYKIIEKRQSVAFWCNPISGHATLYWYQQILGQGPKLLIQFQNNGVVDDSQLPKDRFSAERLKGVDSTLKIQPAKLEDSAVYLCASSLGGSSYNSPLHFGNGTRLTVT.

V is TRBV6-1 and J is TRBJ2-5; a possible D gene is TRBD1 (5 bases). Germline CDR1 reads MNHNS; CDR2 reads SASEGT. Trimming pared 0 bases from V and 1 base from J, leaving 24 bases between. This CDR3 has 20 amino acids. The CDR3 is CASSEALPGSIDPPQETQYF. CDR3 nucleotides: TGTGCCAGCAGTGAAGCGCTTCCAGGGTCGATCGACCCCCCCCAAGAGACCCAGTACTTC.

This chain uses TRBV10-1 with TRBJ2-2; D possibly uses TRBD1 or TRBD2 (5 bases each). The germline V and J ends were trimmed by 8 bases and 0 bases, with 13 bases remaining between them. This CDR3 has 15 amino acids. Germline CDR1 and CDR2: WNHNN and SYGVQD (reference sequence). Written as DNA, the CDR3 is TGCGCCAGCGGGACGGCGGACGCGAACACCGGGGAGCTGTTTTTT. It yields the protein CASGTADANTGELFF.

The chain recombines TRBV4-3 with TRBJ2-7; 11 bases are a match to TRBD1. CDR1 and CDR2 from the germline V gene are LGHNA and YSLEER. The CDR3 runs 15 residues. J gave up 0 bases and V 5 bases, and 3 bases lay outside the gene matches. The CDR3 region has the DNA TGCGCCAGCAGCAAGGGACAGGGGGACTCCTACGAGCAGTACTTC. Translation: CASSKGQGDSYEQYF.

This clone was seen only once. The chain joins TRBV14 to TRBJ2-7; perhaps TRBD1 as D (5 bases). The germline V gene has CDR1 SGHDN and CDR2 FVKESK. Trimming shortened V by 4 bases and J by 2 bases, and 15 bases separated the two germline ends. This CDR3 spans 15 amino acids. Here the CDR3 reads CASSPQGGSPYEQYF. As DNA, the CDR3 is TGTGCCAGCAGCCCCCAGGGCGGATCCCCCTACGAGCAGTACTTC.